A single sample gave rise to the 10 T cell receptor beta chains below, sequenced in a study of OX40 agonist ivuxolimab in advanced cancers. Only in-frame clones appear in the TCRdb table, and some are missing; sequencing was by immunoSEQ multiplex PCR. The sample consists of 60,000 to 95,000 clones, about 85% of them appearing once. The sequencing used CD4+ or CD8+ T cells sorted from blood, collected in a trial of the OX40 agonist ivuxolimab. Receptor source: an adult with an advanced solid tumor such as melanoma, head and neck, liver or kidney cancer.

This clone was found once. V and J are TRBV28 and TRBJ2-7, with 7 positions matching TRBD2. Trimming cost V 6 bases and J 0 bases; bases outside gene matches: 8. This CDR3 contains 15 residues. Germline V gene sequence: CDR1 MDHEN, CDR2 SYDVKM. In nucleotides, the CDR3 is TGTGCCAGCAGCCCAGTCGGGGGGATCTCCTACGAGCAGTACTTC. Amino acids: CASSPVGGISYEQYF.

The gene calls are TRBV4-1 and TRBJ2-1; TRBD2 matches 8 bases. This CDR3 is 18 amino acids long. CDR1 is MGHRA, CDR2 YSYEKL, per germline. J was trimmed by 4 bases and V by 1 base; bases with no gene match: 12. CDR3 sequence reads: CASSQAPPESGGYNEQFF. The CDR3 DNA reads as TGCGCCAGCAGCCAAGCGCCCCCGGAAAGCGGGGGTTACAATGAGCAGTTCTTC.

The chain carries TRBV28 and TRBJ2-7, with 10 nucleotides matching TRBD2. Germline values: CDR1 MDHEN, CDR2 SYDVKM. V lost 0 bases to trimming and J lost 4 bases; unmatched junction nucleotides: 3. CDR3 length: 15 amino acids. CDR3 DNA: TGTGCCAGCAGTTTATGGCTAGCGGGAGAGTACGAGCAGTACTTC. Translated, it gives CASSLWLAGEYEQYF.

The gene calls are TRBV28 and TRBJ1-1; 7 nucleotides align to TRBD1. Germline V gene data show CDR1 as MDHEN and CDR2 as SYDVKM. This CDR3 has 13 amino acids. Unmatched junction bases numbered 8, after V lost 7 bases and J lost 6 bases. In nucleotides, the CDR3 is TGTGCCAGCACCCTGCAGGGGGTGGCTGAAGCTTTCTTT. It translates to CASTLQGVAEAFF.

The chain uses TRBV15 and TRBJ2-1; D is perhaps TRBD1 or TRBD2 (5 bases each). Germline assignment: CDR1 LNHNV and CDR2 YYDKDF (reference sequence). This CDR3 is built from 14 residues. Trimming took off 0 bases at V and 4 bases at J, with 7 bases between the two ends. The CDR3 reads CATSRDGGYNEQFF. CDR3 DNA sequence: TGTGCCACCAGCAGAGATGGGGGATACAATGAGCAGTTCTTC.

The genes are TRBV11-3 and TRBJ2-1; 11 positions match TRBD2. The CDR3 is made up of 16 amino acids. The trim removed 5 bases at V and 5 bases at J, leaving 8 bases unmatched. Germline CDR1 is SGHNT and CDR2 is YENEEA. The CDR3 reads CASSPAGTSGNNEQFF. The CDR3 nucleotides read TGTGCCAGCAGCCCCGCCGGGACTAGCGGAAACAATGAGCAGTTCTTC.

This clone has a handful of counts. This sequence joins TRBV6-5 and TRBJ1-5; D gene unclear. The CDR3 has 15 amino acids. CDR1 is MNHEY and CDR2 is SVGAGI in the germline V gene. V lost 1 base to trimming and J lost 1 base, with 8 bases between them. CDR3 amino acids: CASSYFGLSNQPQHF. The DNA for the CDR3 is TGTGCCAGCAGTTACTTTGGGCTAAGCAATCAGCCCCAGCATTTT.

CDR3 residues: CSATDRGRNEQFF. CDR3 in DNA: TGCAGCGCCACCGACAGGGGGCGCAATGAGCAGTTCTTC. V usage is TRBV29-1 and J usage is TRBJ2-1; 10 nucleotides match TRBD1. CDR1 is SQVTM, CDR2 ANQGSEA, per germline. The CDR3 runs 13 residues. V lost 7 bases to trimming and J lost 6 bases; unmatched junction nucleotides: 6.

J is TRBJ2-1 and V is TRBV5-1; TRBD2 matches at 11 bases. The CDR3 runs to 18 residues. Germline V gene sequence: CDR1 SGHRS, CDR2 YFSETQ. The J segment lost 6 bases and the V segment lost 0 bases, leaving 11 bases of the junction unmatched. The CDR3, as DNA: TGCGCCAGCAGCTTGGGTAGCGGGAGGGCCGGGATAGCCAATGAGCAGTTCTTC. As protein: CASSLGSGRAGIANEQFF.

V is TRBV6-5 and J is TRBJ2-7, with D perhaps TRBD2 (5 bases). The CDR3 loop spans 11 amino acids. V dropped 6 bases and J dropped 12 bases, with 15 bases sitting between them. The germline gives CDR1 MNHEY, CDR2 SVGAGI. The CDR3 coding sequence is TGTGCCAGCAGCCCCCTAGGGAGAAGGTACTTC. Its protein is CASSPLGRRYF.